The 18 T cell receptor beta chains reported below all come from one sample, sequenced in a study of blood T cell repertoires in COVID-19. Sequenced by immunoSEQ multiplex PCR; TCRdb stores in-frame clones only, minus some. This table has under 200,000 clones, roughly 80% appearing once. The source material was peripheral blood. Source of these receptors: a man between 18 and 35 years old with active or convalescent COVID-19.

The chain recombines TRBV2 with TRBJ2-2; TRBD1 matches 7 bases. V gave up 7 bases and J gave up 4 bases; unmatched junction bases: 6. The length of the CDR3 is 14 residues. The germline gives CDR1 SNHLY, CDR2 FYNNEI. The CDR3 here is CASTWDSSTGELFF. The CDR3 DNA reads TGTGCCAGCACGTGGGACAGTTCCACCGGGGAGCTGTTTTTT.

V and J are TRBV7-9 and TRBJ1-1; 9 bases are shared with TRBD1. The CDR3 is made up of 15 amino acids. The ends lost 6 bases at V and 3 bases at J; junction bases unmatched: 8. Germline CDR1 and CDR2: SEHNR and FQNEAQ (reference sequence). CDR3 DNA sequence: TGTGCCAGCAGTCGTCCCGGGACAGGGTACACTGAAGCTTTCTTT. The encoded protein is CASSRPGTGYTEAFF.

The chain couples TRBV9 to TRBJ1-3, with 7 bases fitting TRBD1. The CDR3 loop spans 16 amino acids. V lost 1 base, J lost 4 bases, and 8 bases stayed unmatched. The germline CDR1 and CDR2 sequences are SGDLS and YYNGEE. CDR3 in DNA: TGTGCCAGCAGCGTAACAAGACAGGGCCGAGGAAACACCATATATTTT. Translation: CASSVTRQGRGNTIYF.

This chain uses TRBV19 with TRBJ2-7, with TRBD1 identical over 9 bases. The length of the CDR3 is 16 residues. The ends lost 4 bases at V and 0 bases at J; junction bases unmatched: 7. Per the germline V gene, CDR1 is LNHDA and CDR2 is SQIVND (reference sequence). The CDR3 region is CASSTGTGLASYEQYF. As DNA, the CDR3 is TGTGCCAGTAGTACCGGGACAGGGTTAGCCTCCTACGAGCAGTACTTC.

The rearrangement joins TRBV5-6 to TRBJ1-1, with TRBD1 as a possible D gene (5 bases). The CDR3 has 14 amino acids. The V gene lost 4 bases and the J gene lost 6 bases, with 16 bases spanning the gap. CDR1 and CDR2 from the germline V gene are SGHDT and YYEEEE. The CDR3 bases are TGTGCCAGCAGCGGGGGGATCGGAGTCGCTGAAGCTTTCTTT. Translating gives CASSGGIGVAEAFF.

The chain carries TRBV11-3 and TRBJ2-5, with 9 bases lining up with TRBD1. Trimming at V came to 5 bases and at J to 5 bases, leaving 6 bases not matched to a gene. The germline V gene has CDR1 SGHNT and CDR2 YENEEA. The CDR3 covers 14 residues. The CDR3 DNA reads as TGTGCCAGCAGCGGAAGACAGGGGGACGAGACCCAGTACTTC. Its translation: CASSGRQGDETQYF.

The V call is TRBV5-5, the J call TRBJ1-4; D perhaps matches TRBD1 (6 bases). Germline lookup yields CDR1 SGHKS and CDR2 YYEKEE (reference sequence). This CDR3 has 15 amino acids. The ends were cut back, 2 bases at V and 2 bases at J, with 10 bases in the middle. CDR3 nucleotides: TGTGCCAGCAGCTTTCAAACAGGGACTAATGAAAAACTGTTTTTT. It encodes CASSFQTGTNEKLFF.

V is TRBV3-1 (or the pseudogene TRBV3-2) and J is TRBJ2-2; the D gene is possibly TRBD2 (5 bases). V gave up 3 bases and J gave up 4 bases, with 9 bases separating them. The CDR3 loop spans 14 amino acids. Germline-derived CDR1 and CDR2 are LGHDT and YNNKEL (reference sequence). CDR3 DNA: TGTGCCAGCAGCCAGTACGAGGGCACCGGGGAGCTGTTTTTT. Amino acids: CASSQYEGTGELFF.

The rearrangement uses TRBV5-4 and TRBJ2-2; TRBD2 aligns across 7 bases. Germline V gene sequence: CDR1 SGHNT, CDR2 YYREEE (reference sequence). The junction had 3 bases not matched to a gene; V was cut back by 3 bases and J by 1 base. This CDR3 contains 15 residues. CDR3 nucleotides: TGTGCCAGCAGCTCTAGCGGACTGAACACCGGGGAGCTGTTTTTT. It codes for CASSSSGLNTGELFF.

The V and J genes are TRBV11-3 and TRBJ2-5; D is perhaps TRBD2 (5 bases). Germline-derived CDR1 and CDR2 are SGHNT and YENEEA. Trimming cost V 11 bases and J 5 bases, with 6 bases left between them. The CDR3 covers 9 residues. The CDR3 reads CARGETQYF. The CDR3 DNA reads as TGTGCCCGAGGGGAGACCCAGTACTTC.

This chain uses TRBV7-2 with TRBJ2-7, with a weak D call TRBD2 (7 bases). The germline CDR1 and CDR2 sequences are SGHTA and FQGNSA. V shed 3 bases and J shed 2 bases, with 14 bases lying between them. The CDR3 is 15 residues long. The CDR3 sequence is CASSLDRGATYEQYF. The CDR3 region has the DNA TGTGCCAGCAGCTTGGACCGGGGGGCAACCTACGAGCAGTACTTC.

The chain combines TRBV9 with TRBJ2-1; 11 nucleotides match TRBD2. With V trimmed by 4 bases and J by 4 bases, 7 bases remained unmatched. This CDR3 is built from 16 residues. Germline V lookup: CDR1 SGDLS, CDR2 YYNGEE. The CDR3 here is CASSSLSGGDYNEQFF. The CDR3 DNA reads TGTGCCAGCAGCTCCCTTAGCGGGGGGGATTACAATGAGCAGTTCTTC.

The rearrangement joins TRBV5-1 to TRBJ1-2, with 8 bases lining up with TRBD1. V lost 4 bases, J lost 2 bases, and 4 bases stayed unmatched. There are 14 residues in the CDR3. Germline CDR1 reads SGHRS; CDR2 reads YFSETQ. The CDR3 DNA follows: TGCGCCAGCAGCGTGGGACAGGTCAACTATGGCTACACCTTC. It translates to CASSVGQVNYGYTF.

This sequence joins TRBV6-5 and TRBJ2-1; a weak D match, TRBD1 (6 bases). CDR3 length: 15 amino acids. The V end was cut by 5 bases, the J end by 2 bases, with 13 bases between. The germline gives CDR1 MNHEY, CDR2 SVGAGI. As DNA, the CDR3 is TGTGCCAGCAGTAAACAGGGCCACCCCTACAATGAGCAGTTCTTC. Its protein product is CASSKQGHPYNEQFF.

This chain connects TRBV11-1 to TRBJ1-3; maybe TRBD1 (6 bases). V was clipped by 4 bases and J by 0 bases, with 10 bases between them. CDR1 is SGHAT, CDR2 FQDESV, per germline (reference sequence). The CDR3 covers 15 residues. The DNA for the CDR3 is TGTGCCAGCAGCTCGGGACAATTCTCTGGAAACACCATATATTTT. This codes for CASSSGQFSGNTIYF.

The CDR3 coding sequence is TGTGCCACCAGTGATTTAACAGGTAATCAGCCCCAGCATTTT. Its protein is CATSDLTGNQPQHF. The rearrangement joins TRBV24-1 to TRBJ1-5; D is possibly TRBD1 (5 bases). Germline CDR1 KGHDR, CDR2 SFDVKD. The V gene lost 1 base and the J gene lost 4 bases, with 7 bases spanning the gap. This CDR3 contains 14 residues.

The chain joins TRBV19 to TRBJ1-1; 7 positions agree with TRBD1. V shed 4 bases, J shed 0 bases, and the junction held 5 bases outside the gene matches. The germline V gene has CDR1 LNHDA and CDR2 SQIVND (reference sequence). The CDR3 consists of 15 residues. This CDR3 is CASSNGQVMNTEAFF. The CDR3 coding sequence is TGTGCCAGTAGTAACGGACAGGTAATGAACACTGAAGCTTTCTTT. The full variable domain, with the rest looked up from reference TRBV19 and TRBJ1-1, is DGGITQSPKYLFRKEGQNVTLSCEQNLNHDAMYWYRQDPGQGLRLIYYSQIVNDFQKGDIAEGYSVSREKKESFPLTVTSAQKNPTAFYLCASSNGQVMNTEAFFGQGTRLTVV.

The chain carries TRBV19 and TRBJ2-1; 7 bases are shared with TRBD1. The length of the CDR3 is 17 residues. V lost 4 bases to trimming and J lost 6 bases; unmatched junction nucleotides: 15. Germline lookup yields CDR1 LNHDA and CDR2 SQIVND (reference sequence). CDR3 protein: CASSTDTGVTTPNEQFF. The CDR3 nucleotides are TGTGCCAGTAGTACGGACACAGGGGTCACAACACCCAATGAGCAGTTCTTC. Based on the CDR3 plus reference TRBV19 and TRBJ2-1, the full variable domain is DGGITQSPKYLFRKEGQNVTLSCEQNLNHDAMYWYRQDPGQGLRLIYYSQIVNDFQKGDIAEGYSVSREKKESFPLTVTSAQKNPTAFYLCASSTDTGVTTPNEQFFGPGTRLTVL.